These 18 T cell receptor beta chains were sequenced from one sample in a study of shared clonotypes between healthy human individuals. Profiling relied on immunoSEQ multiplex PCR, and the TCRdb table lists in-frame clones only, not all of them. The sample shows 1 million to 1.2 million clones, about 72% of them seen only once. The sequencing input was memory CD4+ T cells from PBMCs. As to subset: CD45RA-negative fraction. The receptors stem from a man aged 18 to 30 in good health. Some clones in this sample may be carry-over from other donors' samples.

The CDR3 sequence is CASSSGPWPEAFF. In DNA, the CDR3 is TGTGCCAGCAGCTCAGGGCCGTGGCCTGAAGCTTTCTTT. This rearrangement joins TRBV5-6 to TRBJ1-1, with D tentatively TRBD1 (5 bases). Trimming took off 3 bases at V and 6 bases at J, with 12 bases between the two ends. This CDR3 is built from 13 residues. Germline CDR1 reads SGHDT; CDR2 reads YYEEEE.

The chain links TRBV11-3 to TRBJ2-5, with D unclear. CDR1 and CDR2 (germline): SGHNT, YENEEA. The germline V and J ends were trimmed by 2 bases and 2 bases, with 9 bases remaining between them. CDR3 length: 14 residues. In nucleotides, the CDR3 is TGTGCCAGCAGCTTACGCTCGCATCAAGAGACCCAGTACTTC. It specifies CASSLRSHQETQYF.

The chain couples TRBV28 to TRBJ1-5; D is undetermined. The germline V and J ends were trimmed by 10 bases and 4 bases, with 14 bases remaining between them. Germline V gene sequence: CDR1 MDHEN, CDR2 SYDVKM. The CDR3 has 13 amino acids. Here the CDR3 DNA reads TGTGCCATACGGGAGGGTCTTAATCAGCCCCAGCATTTT. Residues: CAIREGLNQPQHF.

CDR3 sequence (DNA): TGTGCCAGCAGCTTAGGGTCAGGAGATACGCAGTATTTT. This encodes CASSLGSGDTQYF. The gene calls are TRBV7-2 and TRBJ2-3; D unresolved. The CDR3 sequence is 13 residues long. With 1 base removed from V and 5 bases from J, the gap between germline ends came to 7 bases. Germline values: CDR1 SGHTA, CDR2 FQGNSA.

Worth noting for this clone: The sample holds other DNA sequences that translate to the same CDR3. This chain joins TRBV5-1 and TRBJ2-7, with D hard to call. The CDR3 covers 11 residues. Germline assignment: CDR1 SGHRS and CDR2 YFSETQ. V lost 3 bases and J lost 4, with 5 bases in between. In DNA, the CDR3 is TGCGCCAGCAGCTCACATTACGAGCAGTACTTC. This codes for CASSSHYEQYF.

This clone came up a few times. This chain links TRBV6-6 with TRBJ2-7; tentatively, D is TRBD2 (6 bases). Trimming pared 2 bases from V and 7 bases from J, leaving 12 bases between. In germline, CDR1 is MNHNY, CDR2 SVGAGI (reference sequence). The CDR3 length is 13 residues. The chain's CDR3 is CASSYGSGREQYF. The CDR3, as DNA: TGTGCCAGCAGTTACGGCTCAGGGAGGGAGCAGTACTTC.

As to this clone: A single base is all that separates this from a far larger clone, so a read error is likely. DNA for the CDR3: TGTGCCAGCAGACCTAGCGGATACAATGAGCAGTTCTTC. This translates into CASRPSGYNEQFF. This rearrangement joins TRBV28 to TRBJ2-1; 7 bases match TRBD2. With V trimmed by 6 bases and J by 4 bases, 3 bases remained unmatched. Germline V gene data show CDR1 as MDHEN and CDR2 as SYDVKM. The CDR3 sequence is 13 residues long. Drawing the rest from reference TRBV28 and TRBJ2-1, the complete variable domain is DVKVTQSSRYLVKRTGEKVFLECVQDMDHENMFWYRQDPGLGLRLIYFSYDVKMKEKGDIPEGYSVSREKKERFSLILESASTNQTSMYLCASRPSGYNEQFFGPGTRLTVL.

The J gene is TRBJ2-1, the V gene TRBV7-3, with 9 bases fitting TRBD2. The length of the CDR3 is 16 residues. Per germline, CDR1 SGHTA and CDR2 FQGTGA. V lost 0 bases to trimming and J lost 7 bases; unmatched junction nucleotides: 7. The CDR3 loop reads CASSLTGREGPNEQFF. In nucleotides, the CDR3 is TGTGCCAGCAGCTTAACGGGGCGGGAGGGCCCTAATGAGCAGTTCTTC. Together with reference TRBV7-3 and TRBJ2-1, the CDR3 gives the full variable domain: GAGVSQTPSNKVTEKGKYVELRCDPISGHTALYWYRQSLGQGPEFLIYFQGTGAADDSGLPNDRFFAVRPEGSVSTLKIQRTERGDSAVYLCASSLTGREGPNEQFFGPGTRLTVL.

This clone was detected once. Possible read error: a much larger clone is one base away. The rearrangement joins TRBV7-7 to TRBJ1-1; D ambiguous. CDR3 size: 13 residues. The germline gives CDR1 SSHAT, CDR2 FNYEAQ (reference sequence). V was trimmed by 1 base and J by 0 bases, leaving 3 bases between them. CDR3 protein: CASSLELNTEAFF. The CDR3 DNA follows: TGTGCCAGCAGCTTAGAGTTGAACACTGAAGCTTTCTTT. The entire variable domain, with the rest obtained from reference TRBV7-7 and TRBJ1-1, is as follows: GAGVSQSPRYKVTKRGQDVTLRCDPISSHATLYWYQQALGQGPEFLTYFNYEAQPDKSGLPSDRFSAERPEGSISTLTIQRTEQRDSAMYRCASSLELNTEAFFGQGTRLTVV.

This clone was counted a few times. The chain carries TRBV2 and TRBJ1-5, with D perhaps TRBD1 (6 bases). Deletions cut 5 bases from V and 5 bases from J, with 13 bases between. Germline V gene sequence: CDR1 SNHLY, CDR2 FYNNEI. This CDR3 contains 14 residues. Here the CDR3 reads CASSRAGEDQPQHF. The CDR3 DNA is TGTGCCAGCAGTCGGGCAGGGGAGGATCAGCCCCAGCATTTT.

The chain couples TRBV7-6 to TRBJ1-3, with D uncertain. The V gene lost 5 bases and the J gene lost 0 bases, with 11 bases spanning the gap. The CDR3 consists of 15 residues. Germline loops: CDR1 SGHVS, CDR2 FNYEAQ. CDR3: CASSISRSSGNTIYF. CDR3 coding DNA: TGTGCCAGCAGCATAAGCAGGAGCTCTGGAAACACCATATATTTT.

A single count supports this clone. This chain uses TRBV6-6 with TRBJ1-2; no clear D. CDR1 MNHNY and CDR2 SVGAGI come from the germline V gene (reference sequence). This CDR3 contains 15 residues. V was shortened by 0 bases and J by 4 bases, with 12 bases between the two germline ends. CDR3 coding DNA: TGTGCCAGCAGTTACTCGGTCGAACGAGGCTATGGCTACACCTTC. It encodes CASSYSVERGYGYTF.

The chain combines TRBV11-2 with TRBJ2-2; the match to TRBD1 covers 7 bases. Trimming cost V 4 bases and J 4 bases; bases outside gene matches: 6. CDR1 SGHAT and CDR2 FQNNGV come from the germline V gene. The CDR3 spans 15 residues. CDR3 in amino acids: CASSSNNRGTGELFF. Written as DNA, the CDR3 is TGTGCCAGCAGCTCCAACAACAGGGGCACCGGGGAGCTGTTTTTT.

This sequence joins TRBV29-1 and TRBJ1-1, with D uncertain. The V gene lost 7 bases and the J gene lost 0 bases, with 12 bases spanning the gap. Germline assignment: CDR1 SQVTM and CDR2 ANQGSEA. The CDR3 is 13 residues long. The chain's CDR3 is CSGMWQLNTEAFF. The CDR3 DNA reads TGCAGCGGAATGTGGCAGCTGAACACTGAAGCTTTCTTT.

This CDR3 reads CASRGTASPYGYTF. The CDR3 region has the DNA TGTGCCAGCCGCGGGACAGCCTCACCCTATGGCTACACCTTC. This rearrangement joins TRBV27 to TRBJ1-2, with TRBD1 matching over 7 bases. The V and J ends lost 8 bases and 4 bases, in that order; junction bases with no gene match: 10. The germline V gene has CDR1 MNHEY and CDR2 SMNVEV (reference sequence). The CDR3 loop spans 14 amino acids.

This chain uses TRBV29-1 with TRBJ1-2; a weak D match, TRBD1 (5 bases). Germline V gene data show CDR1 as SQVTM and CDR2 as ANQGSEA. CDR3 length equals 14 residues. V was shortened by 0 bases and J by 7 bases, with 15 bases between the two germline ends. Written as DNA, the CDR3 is TGCAGCGTTGAAGATCCGCGGGGCCGGGTTGGCTACACCTTC. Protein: CSVEDPRGRVGYTF.

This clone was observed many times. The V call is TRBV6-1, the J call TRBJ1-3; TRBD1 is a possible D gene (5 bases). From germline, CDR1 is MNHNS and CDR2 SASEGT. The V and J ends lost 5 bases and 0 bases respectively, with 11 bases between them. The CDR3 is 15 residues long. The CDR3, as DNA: TGTGCCAGCAGTCCCCAGGGATACTCTGGAAACACCATATATTTT. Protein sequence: CASSPQGYSGNTIYF.

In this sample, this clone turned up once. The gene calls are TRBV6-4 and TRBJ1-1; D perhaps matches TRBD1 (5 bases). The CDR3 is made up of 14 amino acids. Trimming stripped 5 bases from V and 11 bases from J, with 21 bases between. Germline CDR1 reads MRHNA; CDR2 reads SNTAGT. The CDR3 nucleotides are TGTGCCAGCAGTCCGGATGGGGCAGTCGGTGGGGCTTTCTTT. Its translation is CASSPDGAVGGAFF.